One T cell receptor (beta chain) is described in this entry. Its antigen is not known. This CDR3 contains 15 residues. Trimming removed 0 bases from V and 3 bases from J, with 8 bases in between. Germline CDR1 reads LGHNA; CDR2 reads YSLEER. The entry originates in a study of cytomegalovirus exposure and HLA in healthy donors. Regarding the study as a whole: A later analysis showed HLA-associated TCR beta chains outstripping equally common others in clonal expansion. Researchers reported from a later analysis that most CMV-associated TCR beta chains appeared HLA-restricted. Later analysis showed TCR association rates varying by HLA locus, highest for DRB1 and lowest for HLA-C.

Primers for the PCR totalled 60 Vbeta and 13 Jbeta. Data came from immunoSEQ multiplex PCR; TCRdb stores just in-frame clones and leaves some out. The sample records about 140,000 clones, more than 70% being singletons. V gene TRBV4-3 combines with J gene TRBJ2-2, with no clear D. This sequence was found in a middle-aged man in good health and CMV-seropositive. Specimen: PBMCs. Written as DNA, the CDR3 is TGCGCCAGCAGCCAAGATGGCTTCTACACCGGGGAGCTGTTTTTT. Its protein product is CASSQDGFYTGELFF.